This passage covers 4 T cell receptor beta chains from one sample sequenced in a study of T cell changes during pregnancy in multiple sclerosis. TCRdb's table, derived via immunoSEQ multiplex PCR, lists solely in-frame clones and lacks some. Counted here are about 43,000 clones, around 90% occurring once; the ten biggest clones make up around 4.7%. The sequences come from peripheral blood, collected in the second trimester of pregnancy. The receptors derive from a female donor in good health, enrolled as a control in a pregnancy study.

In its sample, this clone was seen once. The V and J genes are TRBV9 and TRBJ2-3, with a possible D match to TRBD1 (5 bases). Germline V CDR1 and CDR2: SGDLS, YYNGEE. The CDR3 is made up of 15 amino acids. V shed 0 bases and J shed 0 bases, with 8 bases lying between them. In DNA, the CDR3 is TGTGCCAGCAGCGTAGAAGGGGCTAGCACAGATACGCAGTATTTT. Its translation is CASSVEGASTDTQYF.

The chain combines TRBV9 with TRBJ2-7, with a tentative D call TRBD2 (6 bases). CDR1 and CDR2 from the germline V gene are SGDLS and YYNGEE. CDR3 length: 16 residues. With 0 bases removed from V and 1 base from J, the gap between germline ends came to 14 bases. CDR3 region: CASSVGGVSPSYEQYF. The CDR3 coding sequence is TGTGCCAGCAGCGTAGGGGGGGTGTCCCCTTCCTACGAGCAGTACTTC.

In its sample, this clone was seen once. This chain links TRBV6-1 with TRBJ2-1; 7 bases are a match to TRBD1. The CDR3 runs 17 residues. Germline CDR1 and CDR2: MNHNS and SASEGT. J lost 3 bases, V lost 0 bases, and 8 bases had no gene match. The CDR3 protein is CASSEAISDRFYNEQFF. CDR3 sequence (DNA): TGTGCCAGCAGTGAAGCCATTTCGGACAGGTTCTACAATGAGCAGTTCTTC.

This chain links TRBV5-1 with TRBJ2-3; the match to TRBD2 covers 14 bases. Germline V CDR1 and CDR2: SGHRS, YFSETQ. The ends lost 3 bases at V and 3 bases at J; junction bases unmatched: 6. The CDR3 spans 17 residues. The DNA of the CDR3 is TGCGCCAGCAGCTCAACGACTAGCGGGGGGGGGACAGATACGCAGTATTTT. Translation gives CASSSTTSGGGTDTQYF.